These 8 T cell receptor beta chains were sequenced from one sample in a study of T cell repertoires in ileal Crohn's disease. The table came from immunoSEQ multiplex PCR; TCRdb's copy has only in-frame clones and leaves some out. The table lists about 550 clones, over 80% of them singletons. Time point specified: neoterminal ileum biopsy at postoperative endoscopy, about 6 months after surgery. Sequenced material: ileal tissue. The receptors here all came from an adult with Crohn's disease.

The V and J genes are TRBV10-3 and TRBJ1-1; 10 positions match TRBD1. The ends lost 3 bases at V and 5 bases at J; junction bases unmatched: 3. Germline CDR1 is ENHRY and CDR2 is SYGVKD. The CDR3 is 14 residues long. The CDR3 protein is CAISDRTGGTEAFF. The CDR3 coding sequence is TGTGCCATCAGTGACCGGACAGGGGGAACTGAAGCTTTCTTT.

V usage is TRBV11-3 and J usage is TRBJ2-2; D is unclear. Trimming cost V 0 bases and J 0 bases, with 8 bases left between them. This CDR3 has 16 amino acids. Germline CDR1 and CDR2: SGHNT and YENEEA. The CDR3 spells CASSLDYNANTGELFF. The CDR3 DNA reads TGTGCCAGCAGCTTAGATTACAACGCGAACACCGGGGAGCTGTTTTTT.

The chain is built from TRBV6-5 and TRBJ1-1; D unclear. The germline CDR1 and CDR2 sequences are MNHEY and SVGAGI. The CDR3 is 12 amino acids. V lost 5 bases and J lost 4, with 8 bases in between. The DNA of the CDR3 is TGTGCCAGCAGTCTGCGGGGCACTGAAGCTTTCTTT. Its translation: CASSLRGTEAFF.

This clone was picked up one time. The J gene is TRBJ2-7, the V gene TRBV6-1; tentative D call: TRBD2 (6 bases). This CDR3 has 13 residues. Per germline, CDR1 MNHNS and CDR2 SASEGT. V was shortened by 1 base and J by 4 bases, with 8 bases between the two germline ends. CDR3 nucleotides: TGTGCCAGCAGTGAAGAAGCGGGTTACGAGCAGTACTTC. Its protein product is CASSEEAGYEQYF.

This chain uses TRBV15 with TRBJ2-3; TRBD1 agrees at 9 bases. J was trimmed by 2 bases and V by 3 bases; bases with no gene match: 3. The CDR3 totals 15 residues. From germline, CDR1 is LNHNV and CDR2 YYDKDF (reference sequence). CDR3 in amino acids: CATSSRTGDTDTQYF. The CDR3 DNA is TGTGCCACCAGCAGCCGGACAGGGGACACAGATACGCAGTATTTT. Using reference TRBV15 and TRBJ2-3 for the parts outside the CDR3, the full variable domain is DAMVIQNPRYQVTQFGKPVTLSCSQTLNHNVMYWYQQKSSQAPKLLFHYYDKDFNNEADTPDNFQSRRPNTSFCFLDIRSPGLGDTAMYLCATSSRTGDTDTQYFGPGTRLTVL.

This clone has only one observation. The chain combines TRBV30 with TRBJ1-2; D not certain. Germline values: CDR1 GTSNPN, CDR2 SVGIG (reference sequence). Trimming took 2 bases from V and 3 from J, leaving 16 bases between them. The CDR3 is made up of 15 amino acids. CDR3 sequence (DNA): TGTGCCTGGAGTCCCCCGACGCTTCTTTACTATGGCTACACCTTC. This encodes CAWSPPTLLYYGYTF.

The chain is built from TRBV29-1 and TRBJ1-3, with TRBD1 matching over 9 bases. Germline CDR1 reads SQVTM; CDR2 reads ANQGSEA. The CDR3 is made up of 14 amino acids. V lost 4 bases to trimming and J lost 0 bases; unmatched junction nucleotides: 1. The CDR3 spells CSVGQGGSGNTIYF. The DNA of the CDR3 is TGCAGCGTTGGACAGGGGGGCTCTGGAAACACCATATATTTT.

The V and J genes are TRBV2 and TRBJ1-3, with D unclear. The germline CDR1 and CDR2 sequences are SNHLY and FYNNEI. Trimming cost V 6 bases and J 6 bases, with 12 bases left between them. The CDR3 contains 13 residues. CDR3 amino acids: CASSQGPVNTIYF. DNA for the CDR3: TGTGCCAGCAGCCAAGGGCCCGTAAACACCATATATTTT.